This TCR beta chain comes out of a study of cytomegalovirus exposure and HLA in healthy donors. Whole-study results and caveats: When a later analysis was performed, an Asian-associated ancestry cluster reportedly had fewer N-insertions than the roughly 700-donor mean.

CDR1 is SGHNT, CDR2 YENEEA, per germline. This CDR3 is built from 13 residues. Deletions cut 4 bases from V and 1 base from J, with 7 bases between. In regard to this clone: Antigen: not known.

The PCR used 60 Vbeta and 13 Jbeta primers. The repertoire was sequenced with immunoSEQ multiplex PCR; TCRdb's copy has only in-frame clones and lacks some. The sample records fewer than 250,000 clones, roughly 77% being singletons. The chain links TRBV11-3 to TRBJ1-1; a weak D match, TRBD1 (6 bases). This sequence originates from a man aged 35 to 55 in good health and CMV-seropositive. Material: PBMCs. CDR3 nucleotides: TGTGCCAGCAGCTCAGGGGCGAACACTGAAGCTTTCTTT. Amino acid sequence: CASSSGANTEAFF. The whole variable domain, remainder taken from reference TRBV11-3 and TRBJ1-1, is EAGVVQSPRYKIIEKKQPVAFWCNPISGHNTLYWYLQNLGQGPELLIRYENEEAVDDSQLPKDRFSAERLKGVDSTLKIQPAELGDSAVYLCASSSGANTEAFFGQGTRLTVV.